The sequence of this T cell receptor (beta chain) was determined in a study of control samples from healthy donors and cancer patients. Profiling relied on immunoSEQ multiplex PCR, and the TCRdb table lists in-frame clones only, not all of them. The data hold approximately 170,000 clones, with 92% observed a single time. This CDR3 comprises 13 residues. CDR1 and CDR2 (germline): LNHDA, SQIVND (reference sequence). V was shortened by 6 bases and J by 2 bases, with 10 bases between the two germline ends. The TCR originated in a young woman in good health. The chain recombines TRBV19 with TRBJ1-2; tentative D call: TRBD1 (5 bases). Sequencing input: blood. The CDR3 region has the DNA TGTGCCAGTAGGATCCGGGACAACTATGGCTACACCTTC. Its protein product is CASRIRDNYGYTF.